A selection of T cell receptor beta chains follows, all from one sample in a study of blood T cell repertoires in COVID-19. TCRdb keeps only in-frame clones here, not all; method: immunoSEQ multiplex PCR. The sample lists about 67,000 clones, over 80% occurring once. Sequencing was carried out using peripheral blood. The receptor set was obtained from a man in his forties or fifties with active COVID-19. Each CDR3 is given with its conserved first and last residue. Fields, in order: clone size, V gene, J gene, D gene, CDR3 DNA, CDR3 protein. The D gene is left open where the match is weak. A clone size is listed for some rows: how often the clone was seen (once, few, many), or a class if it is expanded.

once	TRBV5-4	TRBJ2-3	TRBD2	TGTGCCAGCAGTTTCTACATAGCGGGAGGGGCAGATACGCAGTATTTT	CASSFYIAGGADTQYF
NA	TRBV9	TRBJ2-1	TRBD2	TGTGCCAGCAGCGTAGATCAGCGGGAGGGTTACAATGAGCAGTTCTTC	CASSVDQREGYNEQFF
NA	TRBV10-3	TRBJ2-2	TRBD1	TGTGCCATTGAAGACAGGGCAACGAACACCGGGGAGCTGTTTTTT	CAIEDRATNTGELFF
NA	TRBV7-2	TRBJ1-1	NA	TGTGCCAGCAGCTTTCGACGGACAAAGGGTGAAGCTTTCTTT	CASSFRRTKGEAFF
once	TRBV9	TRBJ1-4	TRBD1	TGTGCCAGCAGCGCGGGGACAGTCATTCTAGAAAAACTGTTTTTT	CASSAGTVILEKLFF
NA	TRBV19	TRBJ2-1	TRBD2	TGTGCCAGTAGTATGCCCAGCGGGAGACACAATGAGCAGTTCTTC	CASSMPSGRHNEQFF
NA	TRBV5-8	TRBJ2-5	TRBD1	TGTGCCAGCAGCTTTCAGGGGGCAGAGACCCAGTACTTC	CASSFQGAETQYF
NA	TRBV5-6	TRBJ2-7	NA	TGTGCCAGCAGTTATGGGCACAGCCTCTCCTACGAGCAGTACTTC	CASSYGHSLSYEQYF
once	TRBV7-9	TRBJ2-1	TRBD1	TGTGCCAGCAGCTTTCGCACAGGGGTGGCTGAGCAGTTCTTC	CASSFRTGVAEQFF
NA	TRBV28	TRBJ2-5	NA	TGTGCCAGCAGTTTATATGCGTACCAAGAGACCCAGTACTTC	CASSLYAYQETQYF
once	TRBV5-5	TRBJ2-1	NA	TGTGCCAGCTTAAGGACAAGTGGCCATGAGCAGTTCTTC	CASLRTSGHEQFF
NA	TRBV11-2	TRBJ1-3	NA	TGTGCCAGCAGCTTAGATATCCAGGGAAACACCATATATTTT	CASSLDIQGNTIYF
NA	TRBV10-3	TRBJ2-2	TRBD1	TGTGCCATCAGTGGGGGACAGAGGAACACCGGGGAGCTGTTTTTT	CAISGGQRNTGELFF
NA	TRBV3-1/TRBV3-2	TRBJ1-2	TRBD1	TGTGCCAGCAGCCCCAAGGGACAGGGGGTTGGCTACACCTTC	CASSPKGQGVGYTF
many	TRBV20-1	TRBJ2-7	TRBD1	TGCAGTGCTAGTTTACCACAGGGGGCCTACGAGCAGTACTTC	CSASLPQGAYEQYF
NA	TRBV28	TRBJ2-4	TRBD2	TGTGCCAGCAGTCCTCAGACTAGCGGGAGGGTGGGTGTCGTCAAAAACATTCAGTACTTC	CASSPQTSGRVGVVKNIQYF
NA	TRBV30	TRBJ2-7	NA	TGTGCCTGGAGCCGGCCGGGCTACGAGCAGTACTTC	CAWSRPGYEQYF
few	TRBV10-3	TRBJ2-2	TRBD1	TGTGCCATCAGCCCAGGACAGGGCGGCACCGGGGAGCTGTTTTTT	CAISPGQGGTGELFF
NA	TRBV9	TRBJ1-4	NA	TGTGCCAGCAGTCCTGTGGGGGCGTCTAATGAAAAACTGTTTTTT	CASSPVGASNEKLFF
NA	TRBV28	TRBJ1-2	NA	TGTGCCAGCAGTTCCGGGTACCGCTATGGCTACACCTTC	CASSSGYRYGYTF
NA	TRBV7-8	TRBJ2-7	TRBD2	TGTGCCAGCAGCTTAGGCGGGACTAGCTCCCACGAGCAGTACTTC	CASSLGGTSSHEQYF
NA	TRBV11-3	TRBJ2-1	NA	TGTGCCAGCAGCTTAGCTTTTGCTAACAATGAGCAGTTCTTC	CASSLAFANNEQFF
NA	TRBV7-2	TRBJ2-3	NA	TGTGCCAGCAGCCCCCCGGGTCGCACAGATACGCAGTATTTT	CASSPPGRTDTQYF
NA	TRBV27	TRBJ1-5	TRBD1	TGTGCCAGCAGTTCTCGGACAGGGGGTCAGCCCCAGCATTTT	CASSSRTGGQPQHF
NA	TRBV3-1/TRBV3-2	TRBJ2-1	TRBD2	TGTGCCAGCAGATCCGGGACTAGCGGGGCCAGCTCCTACAATGAGCAGTTCTTC	CASRSGTSGASSYNEQFF
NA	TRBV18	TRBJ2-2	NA	TGTGCCAGCTCCCCGAGGCGGCAGGGCCACACCGGGGAGCTGTTTTTT	CASSPRRQGHTGELFF
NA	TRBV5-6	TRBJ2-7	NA	TGTGCCAGCAGCTTAACAGCCGAGCAGTACTTC	CASSLTAEQYF
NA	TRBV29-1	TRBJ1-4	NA	TGCAGCGTTGAAAACTCCGCGGGAAAACTGTTTTTT	CSVENSAGKLFF
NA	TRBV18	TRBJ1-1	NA	TGTGCCAGCTCACCGGACTTACAGAACACTGAAGCTTTCTTT	CASSPDLQNTEAFF
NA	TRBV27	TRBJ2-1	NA	TGTGCCAGCAGTTTATCTAGGGGGTACAATGAGCAGTTCTTC	CASSLSRGYNEQFF
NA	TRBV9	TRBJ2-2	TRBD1	TGTGCCAGCAGCGTAGAAGGGACAGGGACCGGGGAGCTGTTTTTT	CASSVEGTGTGELFF
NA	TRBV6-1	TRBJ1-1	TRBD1	TGTGCCAGCAGTGCAAGAGATGCCGGGACAGGGAGTGGAGCTTTCTTT	CASSARDAGTGSGAFF
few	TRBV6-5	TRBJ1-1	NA	TGTGCCAGCACAGGGCTGAACACTGAAGCTTTCTTT	CASTGLNTEAFF
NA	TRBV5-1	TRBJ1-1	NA	TGCGCCAGCAGCCCGGACGGGGCGGGGACTGAAGCTTTCTTT	CASSPDGAGTEAFF
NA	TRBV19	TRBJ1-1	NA	TGTGCCAGTAGTATATCCCGGAACACTGAAGCTTTCTTT	CASSISRNTEAFF
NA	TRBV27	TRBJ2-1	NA	TGTGCCAGCAGTTACTCTCCGACAGGCCTTTCCTACAATGAGCAGTTCTTC	CASSYSPTGLSYNEQFF
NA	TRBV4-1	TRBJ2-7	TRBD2	TGCGCCAGCAGCCTAACTAGCGGGAGCTCCTACGAGCAGTACTTC	CASSLTSGSSYEQYF
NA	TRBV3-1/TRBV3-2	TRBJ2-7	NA	TGTGCCAGCAGCCAAGTCTATGGCGGGAACTCGAGAGAGCAGTACTTC	CASSQVYGGNSREQYF
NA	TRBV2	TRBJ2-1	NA	TGTGCCAGCTATCCGGGACTTAGCAATGAGCAGTTCTTC	CASYPGLSNEQFF
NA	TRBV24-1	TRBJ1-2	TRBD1	TGTGCCACCAGTGATTTGCTTGTTTGTTCCGACAGGGCTAACTATGGCTACACCTTC	CATSDLLVCSDRANYGYTF
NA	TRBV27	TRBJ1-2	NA	TGTGCCAGCAGTTTAAAGGCGGCAGCCTATGGCTACACCTTC	CASSLKAAAYGYTF
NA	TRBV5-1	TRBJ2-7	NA	TGCGCCAGCAGCTGGACGACAGGCGGAGTTAGCTCCTACGAGCAGTACTTC	CASSWTTGGVSSYEQYF
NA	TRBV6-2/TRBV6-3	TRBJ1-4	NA	TGTGCCAGCAGTCTGACAGTTGGGAAACTGTTTTTT	CASSLTVGKLFF
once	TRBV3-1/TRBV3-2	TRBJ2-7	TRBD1	TGTGCCAGCAGCCAGGGACAGGGTACCTACGAGCAGTACTTC	CASSQGQGTYEQYF
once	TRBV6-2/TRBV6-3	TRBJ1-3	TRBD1	TGTGCCAGCAGTTCCCCTCGGACAGGAGCTGGAAACACCATATATTTT	CASSSPRTGAGNTIYF
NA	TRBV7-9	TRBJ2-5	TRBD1	TGTGCCAGCAGAGGGGGCCTAGAGACCCAGTACTTC	CASRGGLETQYF
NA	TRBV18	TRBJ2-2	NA	TGTGCCAGCTCACCTCGGGCCGCGGGGAGGATGGAGCTGTTTTTT	CASSPRAAGRMELFF
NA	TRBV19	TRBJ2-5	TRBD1	TGTGCCAGTAGTACCCCGGGACAGGGGTGGGAGACCCAGTACTTC	CASSTPGQGWETQYF
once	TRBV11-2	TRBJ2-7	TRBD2	TGTGCCAGCAGCCCCGGGACTAGCGGGATCATCTCCTACGAGCAGTACTTC	CASSPGTSGIISYEQYF
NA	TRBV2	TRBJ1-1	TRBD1	TGTGCCAGCAGGACAGGGGAGGGAACTGAAGCTTTCTTT	CASRTGEGTEAFF
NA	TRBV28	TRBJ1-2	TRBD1	TGTGCCAGCAGGGAGGGGGCGTACTATGGCTACACCTTC	CASREGAYYGYTF
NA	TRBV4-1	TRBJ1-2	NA	TGCGCCAGCAGCCAAGGGAACAGGGTAGAGGATGGCTACACCTTC	CASSQGNRVEDGYTF
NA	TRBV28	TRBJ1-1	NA	TGTGCCACCACGTCTCTAGACGCGACTGAAGCTTTCTTT	CATTSLDATEAFF
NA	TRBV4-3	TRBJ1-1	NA	TGCGCCAGCAGCAACAGGAACACTGAAGCTTTCTTT	CASSNRNTEAFF
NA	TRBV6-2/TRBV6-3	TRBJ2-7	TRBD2	TGTGCCAGCAGTTTATGGAATCTTGGACTAGCGGGAGGCCCGCAGGTCGCGGAGCAGTACTTC	CASSLWNLGLAGGPQVAEQYF
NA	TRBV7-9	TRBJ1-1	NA	TGTGCCAGCAGTTTCTCCGCCGGCGGGGGTTACACTGAAGCTTTCTTT	CASSFSAGGGYTEAFF
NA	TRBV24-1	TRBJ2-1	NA	TGTGCCACCAGTGCCGAGACAGGTCATCCGTTCTTC	CATSAETGHPFF
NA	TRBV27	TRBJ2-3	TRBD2	TGTGCCAGCAGCCTAGCGGGAAGGACAGATACGCAGTATTTT	CASSLAGRTDTQYF
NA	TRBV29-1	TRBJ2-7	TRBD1	TGCAGCGCAGGGGGCAGGGCCACCTACGAGCAGTACTTC	CSAGGRATYEQYF
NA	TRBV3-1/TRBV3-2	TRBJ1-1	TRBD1	TGTGCCAGCAGCCCACAAATCGCGGAAAGACAGGGCCTAACAGCTTTCTTT	CASSPQIAERQGLTAFF